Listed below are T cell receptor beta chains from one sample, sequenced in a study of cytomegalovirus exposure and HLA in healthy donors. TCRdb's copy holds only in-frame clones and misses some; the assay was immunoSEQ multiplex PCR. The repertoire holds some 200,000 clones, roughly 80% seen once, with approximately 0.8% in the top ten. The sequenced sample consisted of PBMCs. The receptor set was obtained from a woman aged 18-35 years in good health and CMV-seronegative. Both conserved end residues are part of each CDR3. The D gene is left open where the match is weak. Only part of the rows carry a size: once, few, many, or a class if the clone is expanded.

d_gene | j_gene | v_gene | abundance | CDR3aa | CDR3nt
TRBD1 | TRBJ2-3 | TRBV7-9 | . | CASSLAGTGIGTDTQYF | TGTGCCAGCAGCTTAGCCGGGACAGGCATCGGCACAGATACGCAGTATTTT
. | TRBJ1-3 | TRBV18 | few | CASSPVEHSGNTIYF | TGTGCCAGCTCACCAGTCGAACACTCTGGAAACACCATATATTTT
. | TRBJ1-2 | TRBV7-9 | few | CASSLEGRGANYGYTF | TGTGCCAGCAGCTTAGAGGGCAGGGGAGCTAACTATGGCTACACCTTC
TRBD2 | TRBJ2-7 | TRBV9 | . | CASSVGAGGTYEQYF | TGTGCCAGCAGCGTAGGAGCGGGAGGCACCTACGAGCAGTACTTC
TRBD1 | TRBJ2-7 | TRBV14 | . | CASSQFTGDYEQYF | TGTGCCAGCAGCCAATTTACAGGGGACTACGAGCAGTACTTC
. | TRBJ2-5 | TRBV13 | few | CASSPPQGSETQYF | TGTGCCAGCAGCCCCCCACAGGGTTCGGAGACCCAGTACTTC
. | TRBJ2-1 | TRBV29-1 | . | CSVVWQASVPNEQFF | TGCAGCGTTGTTTGGCAGGCGAGTGTCCCTAATGAGCAGTTCTTC
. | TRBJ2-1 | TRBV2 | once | CASSEVERDEQFF | TGTGCCAGCAGTGAAGTCGAGAGGGATGAGCAGTTCTTC
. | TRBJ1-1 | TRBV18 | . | CASSPSQGYTEAFF | TGTGCCAGCTCACCTTCGCAGGGATACACTGAAGCTTTCTTT
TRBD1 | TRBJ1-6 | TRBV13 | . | CASSYQGQGVTLHF | TGTGCCAGCAGCTACCAAGGACAGGGTGTGACCCTCCACTTT
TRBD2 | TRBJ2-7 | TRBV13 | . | CASRPGLAGPYEQYF | TGTGCCAGCAGACCAGGACTAGCGGGACCCTACGAGCAGTACTTC
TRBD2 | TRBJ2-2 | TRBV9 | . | CASSVGLAGGPGTGELFF | TGTGCCAGCAGCGTGGGACTAGCGGGAGGGCCGGGCACCGGGGAGCTGTTTTTT
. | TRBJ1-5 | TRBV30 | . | CAWSEVGGPQPQHF | TGTGCCTGGAGTGAGGTAGGCGGGCCTCAGCCCCAGCATTTT
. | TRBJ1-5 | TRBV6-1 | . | CASSERGKYQPQHF | TGTGCCAGCAGTGAAAGGGGGAAGTATCAGCCCCAGCATTTT
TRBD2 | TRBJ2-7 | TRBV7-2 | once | CASSVSGLAGVQQYF | TGTGCCAGCAGCGTTTCGGGACTAGCGGGAGTGCAGCAGTACTTC
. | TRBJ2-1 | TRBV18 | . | CASSPIDEQFF | TGTGCCAGCTCACCTATCGATGAGCAGTTCTTC
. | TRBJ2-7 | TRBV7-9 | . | CASSLRSAETYEQYF | TGTGCCAGCAGCTTAAGGTCGGCGGAAACCTACGAGCAGTACTTC
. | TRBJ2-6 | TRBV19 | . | CASSKESGANVLTF | TGTGCCAGTAGTAAGGAGTCTGGGGCCAACGTCCTGACTTTC
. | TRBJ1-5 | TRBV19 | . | CASSISTPRQGINQPQHF | TGTGCCAGTAGTATAAGCACCCCGCGGCAGGGTATCAATCAGCCCCAGCATTTT
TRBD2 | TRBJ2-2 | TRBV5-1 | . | CASSSRRTSGGALLGELFF | TGCGCCAGCAGCTCGCGAAGGACTAGCGGGGGTGCCCTTCTCGGGGAGCTGTTTTTT
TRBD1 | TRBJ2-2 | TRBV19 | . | CASSIGTGGSGELFF | TGTGCCAGTAGTATAGGGACAGGGGGCTCCGGGGAGCTGTTTTTT
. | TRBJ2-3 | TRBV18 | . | CASSPQGSGTDTQYF | TGTGCCAGCTCACCACAAGGGAGTGGCACAGATACGCAGTATTTT
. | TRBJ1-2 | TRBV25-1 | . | CASSGRGYTF | TGTGCCAGCAGTGGTCGGGGCTACACCTTC
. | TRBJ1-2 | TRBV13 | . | CASSLGSERAYGYTF | TGTGCCAGCAGCTTAGGATCGGAGCGTGCCTATGGCTACACCTTC
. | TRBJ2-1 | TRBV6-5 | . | CASRPGTFGEQFF | TGTGCCAGCAGACCTGGGACATTCGGGGAGCAGTTCTTC
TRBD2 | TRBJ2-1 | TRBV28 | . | CASSLQALAGGPNEQFF | TGTGCCAGCAGTTTACAGGCGCTAGCGGGAGGTCCCAATGAGCAGTTCTTC
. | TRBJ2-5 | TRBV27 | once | CASSRQGGGETQYF | TGTGCCAGCAGTCGACAGGGAGGAGGGGAGACCCAGTACTTC
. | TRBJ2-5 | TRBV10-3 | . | CAISGRGGNQETQYF | TGTGCCATCAGTGGGAGGGGGGGAAACCAAGAGACCCAGTACTTC
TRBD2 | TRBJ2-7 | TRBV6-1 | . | CASGASGPSSYEQYF | TGTGCCAGCGGGGCTAGCGGGCCGAGCTCCTACGAGCAGTACTTC
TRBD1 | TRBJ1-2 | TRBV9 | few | CASSVSGTAAGYTF | TGTGCCAGCAGCGTGTCCGGGACAGCTGCGGGCTACACCTTC
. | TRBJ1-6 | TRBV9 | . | CASSGLSSYNSPLHF | TGTGCCAGCAGCGGACTAAGCTCCTATAATTCACCCCTCCACTTT